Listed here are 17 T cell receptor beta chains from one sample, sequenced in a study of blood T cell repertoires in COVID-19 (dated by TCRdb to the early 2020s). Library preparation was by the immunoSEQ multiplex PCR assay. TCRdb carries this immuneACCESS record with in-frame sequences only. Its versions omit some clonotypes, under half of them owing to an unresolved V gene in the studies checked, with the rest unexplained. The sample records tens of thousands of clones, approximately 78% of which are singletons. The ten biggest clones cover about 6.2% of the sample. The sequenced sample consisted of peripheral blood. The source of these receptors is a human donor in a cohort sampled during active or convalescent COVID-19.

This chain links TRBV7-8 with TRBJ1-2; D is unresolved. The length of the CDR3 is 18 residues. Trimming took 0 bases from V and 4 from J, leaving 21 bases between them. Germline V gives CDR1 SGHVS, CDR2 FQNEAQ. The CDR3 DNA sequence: TGTGCCAGCAGCTTAGCTGAGGGAGGTCATTCCAGTCCCTATGGCTACACCTTC. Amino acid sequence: CASSLAEGGHSSPYGYTF.

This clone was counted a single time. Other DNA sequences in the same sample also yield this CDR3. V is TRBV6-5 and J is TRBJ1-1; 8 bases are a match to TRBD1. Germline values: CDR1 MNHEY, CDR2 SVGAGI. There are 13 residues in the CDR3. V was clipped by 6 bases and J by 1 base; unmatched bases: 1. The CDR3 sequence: CASRGTGNTEAFF. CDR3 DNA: TGTGCCAGCAGGGGGACAGGGAACACTGAAGCTTTCTTT.

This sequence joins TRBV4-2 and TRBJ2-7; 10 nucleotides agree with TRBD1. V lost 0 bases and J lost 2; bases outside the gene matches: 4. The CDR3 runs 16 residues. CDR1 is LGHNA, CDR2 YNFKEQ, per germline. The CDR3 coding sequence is TGTGCCAGCAGCCAAGAAAGGGACAGGGGAACCTACGAGCAGTACTTC. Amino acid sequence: CASSQERDRGTYEQYF.

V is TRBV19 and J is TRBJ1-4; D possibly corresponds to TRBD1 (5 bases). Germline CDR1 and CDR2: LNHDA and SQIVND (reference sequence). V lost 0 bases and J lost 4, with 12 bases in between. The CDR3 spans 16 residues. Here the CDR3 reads CASSIDYAGDNEKLFF. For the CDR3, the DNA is TGTGCCAGTAGTATAGATTACGCGGGGGATAATGAAAAACTGTTTTTT.

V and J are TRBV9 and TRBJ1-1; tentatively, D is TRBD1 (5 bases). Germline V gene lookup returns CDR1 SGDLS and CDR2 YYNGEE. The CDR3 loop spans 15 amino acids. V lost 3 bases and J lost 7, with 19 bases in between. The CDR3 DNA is TGTGCCAGCAGCGGCTCAACCAGGGAGGCTGATGAAGCTTTCTTT. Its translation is CASSGSTREADEAFF.

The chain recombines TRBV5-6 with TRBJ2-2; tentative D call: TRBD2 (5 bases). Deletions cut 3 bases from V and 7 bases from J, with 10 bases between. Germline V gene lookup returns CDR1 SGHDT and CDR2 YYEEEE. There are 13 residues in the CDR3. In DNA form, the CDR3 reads TGTGCCAGCAGCTGGACTGTTATCGGGGAGCTGTTTTTT. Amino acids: CASSWTVIGELFF.

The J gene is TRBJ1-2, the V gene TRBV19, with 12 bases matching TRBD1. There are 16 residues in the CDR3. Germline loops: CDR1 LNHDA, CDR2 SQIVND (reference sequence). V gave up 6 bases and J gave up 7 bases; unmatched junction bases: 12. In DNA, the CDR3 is TGTGCCAGTAGCCGAAGGCCGGGACAGGGGGCGGTTGGCTACACCTTC. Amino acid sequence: CASSRRPGQGAVGYTF.

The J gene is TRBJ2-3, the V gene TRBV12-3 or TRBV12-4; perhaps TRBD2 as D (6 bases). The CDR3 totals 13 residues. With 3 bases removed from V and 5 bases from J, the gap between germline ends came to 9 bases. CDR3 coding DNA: TGTGCCAGCAGTTTGGTGGGGGGAGATACGCAGTATTTT. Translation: CASSLVGGDTQYF.

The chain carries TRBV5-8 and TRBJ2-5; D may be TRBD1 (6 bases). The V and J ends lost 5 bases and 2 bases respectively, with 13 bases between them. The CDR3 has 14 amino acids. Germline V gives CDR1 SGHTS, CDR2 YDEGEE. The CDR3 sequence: CASRRAGAQETQYF. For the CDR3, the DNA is TGTGCCAGCAGGAGGGCAGGGGCGCAAGAGACCCAGTACTTC.

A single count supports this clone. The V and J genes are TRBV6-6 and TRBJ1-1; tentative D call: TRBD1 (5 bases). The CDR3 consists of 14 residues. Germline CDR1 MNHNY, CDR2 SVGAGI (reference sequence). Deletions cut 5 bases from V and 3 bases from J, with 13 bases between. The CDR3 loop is CASSPGSQHTEAFF. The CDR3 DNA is TGTGCCAGCAGTCCAGGGTCCCAGCACACTGAAGCTTTCTTT.

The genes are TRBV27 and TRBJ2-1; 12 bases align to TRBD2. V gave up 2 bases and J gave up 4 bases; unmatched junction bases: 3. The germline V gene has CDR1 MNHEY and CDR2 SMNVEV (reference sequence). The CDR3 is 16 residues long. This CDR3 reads CASSLLAGGQYNEQFF. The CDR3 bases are TGTGCCAGCAGTTTACTAGCGGGGGGGCAATACAATGAGCAGTTCTTC.

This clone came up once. The CDR3 loop is CASSTGHSGANVLTF. The CDR3, as DNA: TGTGCCAGCAGCACAGGACATTCTGGGGCCAACGTCCTGACTTTC. The gene calls are TRBV6-5 and TRBJ2-6; tentative D call: TRBD1 (5 bases). The V and J ends lost 6 bases and 1 base respectively, with 10 bases between them. Per the germline V gene, CDR1 is MNHEY and CDR2 is SVGAGI. The CDR3 contains 15 residues.

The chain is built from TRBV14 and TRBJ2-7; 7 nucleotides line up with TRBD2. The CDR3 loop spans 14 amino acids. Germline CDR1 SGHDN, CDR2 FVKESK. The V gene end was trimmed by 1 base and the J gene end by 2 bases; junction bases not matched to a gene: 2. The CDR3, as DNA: TGTGCCAGCAGCCAAGGGGGGGGGACCTACGAGCAGTACTTC. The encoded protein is CASSQGGGTYEQYF.

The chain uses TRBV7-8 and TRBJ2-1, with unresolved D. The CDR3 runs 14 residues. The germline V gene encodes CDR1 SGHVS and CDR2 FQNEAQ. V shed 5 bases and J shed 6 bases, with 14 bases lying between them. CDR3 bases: TGTGCCAGCAGCCCTCTCCGTTCGGTCAATGAGCAGTTCTTC. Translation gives CASSPLRSVNEQFF.

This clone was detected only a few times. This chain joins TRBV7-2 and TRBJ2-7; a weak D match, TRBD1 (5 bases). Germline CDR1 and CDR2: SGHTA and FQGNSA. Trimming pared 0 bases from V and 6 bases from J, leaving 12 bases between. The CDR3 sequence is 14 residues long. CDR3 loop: CASSLAPGLGEQYF. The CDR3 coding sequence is TGTGCCAGCAGCTTAGCGCCAGGGCTCGGCGAGCAGTACTTC.

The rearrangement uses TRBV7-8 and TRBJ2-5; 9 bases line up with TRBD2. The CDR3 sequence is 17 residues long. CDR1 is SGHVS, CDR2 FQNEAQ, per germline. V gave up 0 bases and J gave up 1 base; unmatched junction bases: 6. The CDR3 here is CASSLAGSGGFQETQYF. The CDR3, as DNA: TGTGCCAGCAGCTTAGCAGGTAGCGGGGGATTCCAAGAGACCCAGTACTTC. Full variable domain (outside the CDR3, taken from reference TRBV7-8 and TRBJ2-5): GAGVSQSPRYKVAKRGQDVALRCDPISGHVSLFWYQQALGQGPEFLTYFQNEAQLDKSGLPSDRFFAERPEGSVSTLKIQRTQQEDSAVYLCASSLAGSGGFQETQYFGPGTRLLVL.

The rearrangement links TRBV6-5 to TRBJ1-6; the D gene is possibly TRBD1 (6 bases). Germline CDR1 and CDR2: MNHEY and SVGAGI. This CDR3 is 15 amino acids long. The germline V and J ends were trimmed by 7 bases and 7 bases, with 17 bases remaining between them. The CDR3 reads CASTALQGTNSPLHF. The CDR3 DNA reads TGTGCCAGCACTGCTTTGCAGGGGACGAATTCACCCCTCCACTTT.